This T cell receptor (beta chain) was found in a study of relationships among human T cell subsets (dated by TCRdb to about 2010). Regarding the study in general: Eight distinct blood T cell populations were sequenced: pan T, CD8 cytotoxic, regulatory, Th1, Th2, naive plus transitional, activated and memory cells.

General conclusions and limits of the study: The bead-based sorting could not exclude a CD4+CD8+ double-positive population. The substantial sharing of CDR3s among Th1, Th2 and regulatory T cells was interpreted as suggesting that cell fate choices are stochastic. While more than 50% of CD8+ cytotoxic sequences came from clones with more than 100 reads, the regulatory and Th2 subsets had few clones of that kind. T cell counts went unrecorded for two pan T samples, which were processed alongside pan B cells. The seven subsets showed no statistically significant differences in V, D and J usage, CDR3 length, or N-nucleotide additions.

Library generation was performed with multiplex PCR. The data were produced on a 454 GS FLX. TCR alpha and beta CDR3 regions were amplified from mRNA by semiquantitative ARM-PCR. ARM-PCR used tagged nested gene-specific primers, after which communal superprimers carried out exponential amplification. Before the first-round PCR products went through the second amplification round, exonuclease was used to remove the nested primers. Amplicons were sequenced on the 454 platform, which allows rapid sequencing of millions of DNA fragments without cloning bias. An effective read was defined as a read mappable to both V and J germline segments. Per the authors' processing: Reads were assigned to germline V, D and J segments with IRmap, which uses pyromap, a Smith-Waterman modification adapted to 454 sequencing errors. Cutoffs set at the 99th percentile of alignment scores from simulated random sequences were applied to filter D-beta assignments. CDR3 was defined as the amino acids lying between the conserved V-segment Y[YFLI]C motif and the J-segment [FW]GXGT motif. Repertoire diversity was estimated with a compound Poisson process model previously applied to large-scale EST data. A procedure for detecting cross-contamination was applied so that sample contamination could be argued against as the origin of shared CDR3s. The public sequencing data were trimmed at Q25 with fastp and processed into clonotypes with MiXCR by TCRdb, which kept only in-frame beta chains. Here each entry gathers all rows of one CDR3 protein and keeps the most common genes and DNA. It is TCRdb's table, rather than the study itself, that gives the V and J calls and clone size. In this sample the table shows fewer than 16,000 distinct CDR3 sequences, about 60% of which occur a single time. The ten largest account for less than 35% of the sample.

Miltenyi superparamagnetic beads coated with subset-specific monoclonal antibodies were used to isolate the T cell subsets. Every T cell population was isolated from peripheral blood. Ficoll separation of whole blood yielded mononuclear cells, and anti-CD14 microbeads were then used to deplete the monocytes. The isolated cell populations were resuspended in RNAprotect reagent immediately. The pan T sample comprised CD3+ T cells in general. The CDR3 contains 15 residues, cysteine and phenylalanine counted. Here the CDR3 DNA is all that survives: 45 bases in frame from base 1. The germline V gene encodes CDR1 DFQATT and CDR2 SNEGSKA (reference sequence). Turning to this clonotype: This receptor's antigen is unknown. Base-call qualities are not available, and no considerably larger clone is one nucleotide away.

The chain is encoded by TRBV20-1 joined to TRBJ2-7; TRBD2 matches 12 bases in the middle. The J call may be in error: the DNA end matches TRBJ2-5 better. Sequencing input: total T cells sorted from blood. The sample's cell subset or site, from its label and the paper: CD3+ T cells in general. The clonotype was recovered from a man aged 35 to 55 in good health. The bases read TGCAGTGCGTTGACTAGCGGGAGCGGGCAAGAGACCCAGTACTTC. It encodes CSALTSGSGQETQYF.